A single T cell receptor beta chain is shown here with its context. These data come from a study of blood T cell repertoires in COVID-19. Study-level information: COVID-19 samples from acute and convalescent phases originated in the United States, Italy and Spain. The cDNA or gDNA used as material had been derived from T cells, B-cell-depleted T cells, or PBMCs.

In the authors' methods: Reference gene primer amplification in the assay estimated nucleated cell counts. Generated by immunoSEQ multiplex PCR, the TCRdb table keeps only in-frame clones and is missing some. The V and J calls and clone size come from that table; D and trimming were worked out from the DNA. The sample shows over 95,000 clones, 80% to 90% of them seen only once. Sequenced: peripheral blood. The sequence was collected from a human donor with acute or convalescent COVID-19. The donor label of this sample is uncertain.

CDR3 DNA sequence: TGTGCCAGTAGTATTTCCTACGGGGGGGGCACAGATACGCAGTATTTT. It yields the protein CASSISYGGGTDTQYF. The V call is TRBV19, the J call TRBJ2-3; 8 positions match TRBD2. The CDR3 is made up of 16 amino acids. Germline V gene data show CDR1 as LNHDA and CDR2 as SQIVND (reference sequence). V gave up 3 bases and J gave up 1 base; unmatched junction bases: 6.